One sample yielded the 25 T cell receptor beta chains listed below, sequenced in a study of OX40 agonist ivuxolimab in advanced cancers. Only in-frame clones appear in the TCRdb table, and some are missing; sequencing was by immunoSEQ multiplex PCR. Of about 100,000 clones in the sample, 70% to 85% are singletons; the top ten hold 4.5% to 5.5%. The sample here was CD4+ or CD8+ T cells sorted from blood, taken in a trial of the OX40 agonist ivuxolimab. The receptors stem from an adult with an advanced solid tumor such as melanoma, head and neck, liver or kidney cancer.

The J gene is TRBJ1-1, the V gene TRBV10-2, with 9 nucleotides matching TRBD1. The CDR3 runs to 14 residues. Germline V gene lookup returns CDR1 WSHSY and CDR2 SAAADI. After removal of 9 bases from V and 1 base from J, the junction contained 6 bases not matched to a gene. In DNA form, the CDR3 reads TGCGCCAGTCGGGGGACAGGGTCGAACACTGAAGCTTTCTTT. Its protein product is CASRGTGSNTEAFF.

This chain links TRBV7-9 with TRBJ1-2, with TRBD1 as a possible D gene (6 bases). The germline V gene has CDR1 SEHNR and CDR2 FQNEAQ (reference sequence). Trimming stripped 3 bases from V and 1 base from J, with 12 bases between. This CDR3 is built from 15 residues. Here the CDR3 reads CASSLGNRDNYGYTF. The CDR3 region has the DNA TGTGCCAGCAGCTTGGGCAACAGGGATAACTATGGCTACACCTTC.

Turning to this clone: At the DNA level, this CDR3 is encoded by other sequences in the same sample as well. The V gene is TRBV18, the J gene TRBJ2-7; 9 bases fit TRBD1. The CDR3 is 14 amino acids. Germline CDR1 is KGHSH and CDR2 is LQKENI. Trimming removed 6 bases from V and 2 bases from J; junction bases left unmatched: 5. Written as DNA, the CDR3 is TGTGCCAGCTCGCCGGGACAGGGACCCTACGAGCAGTACTTC. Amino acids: CASSPGQGPYEQYF. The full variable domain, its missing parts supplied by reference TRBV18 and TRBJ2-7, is NAGVMQNPRHLVRRRGQEARLRCSPMKGHSHVYWYRQLPEEGLKFMVYLQKENIIDESGMPKERFSAEFPKEGPSILRIQQVVRGDSAAYFCASSPGQGPYEQYFGPGTRLTVT.

The CDR3 DNA is TGTGCCATCAGTGAGAGTCCGTACAGGGAGGTGGGCACTGAAGCTTTCTTT. This translates into CAISESPYREVGTEAFF. The chain links TRBV10-3 to TRBJ1-1; tentatively, D is TRBD1 (6 bases). The germline CDR1 and CDR2 sequences are ENHRY and SYGVKD. CDR3 length: 17 residues. The V end was cut by 2 bases, the J end by 4 bases, with 20 bases between.

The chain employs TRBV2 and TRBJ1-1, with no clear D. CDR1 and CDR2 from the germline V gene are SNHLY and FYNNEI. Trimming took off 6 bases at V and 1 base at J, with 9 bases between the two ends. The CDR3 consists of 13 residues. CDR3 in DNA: TGTGCCAGCAGCGGGTTTAGGAACACTGAAGCTTTCTTT. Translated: CASSGFRNTEAFF.

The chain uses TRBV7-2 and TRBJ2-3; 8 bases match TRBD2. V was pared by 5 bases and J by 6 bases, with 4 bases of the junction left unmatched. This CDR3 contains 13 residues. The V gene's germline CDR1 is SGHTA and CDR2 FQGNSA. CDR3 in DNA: TGTGCCAGCAGCCCCGGGGGGGCGGATACGCAGTATTTT. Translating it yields CASSPGGADTQYF.

Here the CDR3 DNA reads TGTGCCAGCTCACCGGGACTCGGGACAGGGCGTGGCGGCTACACCTTC. This encodes CASSPGLGTGRGGYTF. This chain connects TRBV18 to TRBJ1-2, with 9 bases matching TRBD1. The CDR3 covers 16 residues. Germline V gene sequence: CDR1 KGHSH, CDR2 LQKENI. The V and J ends lost 3 bases and 8 bases, in that order; junction bases with no gene match: 13.

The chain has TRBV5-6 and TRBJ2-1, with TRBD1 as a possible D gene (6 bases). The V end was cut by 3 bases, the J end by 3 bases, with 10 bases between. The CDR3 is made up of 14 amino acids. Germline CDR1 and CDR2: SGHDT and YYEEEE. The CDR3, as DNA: TGTGCCAGCAGCTCCGGGACAAACTACAATGAGCAGTTCTTC. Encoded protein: CASSSGTNYNEQFF.

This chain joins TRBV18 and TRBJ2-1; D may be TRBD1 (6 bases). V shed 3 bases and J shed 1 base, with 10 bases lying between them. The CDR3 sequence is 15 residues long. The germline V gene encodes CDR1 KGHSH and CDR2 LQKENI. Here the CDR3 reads CASSPEQGSYNEQFF. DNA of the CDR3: TGTGCCAGCTCACCCGAACAGGGATCCTACAATGAGCAGTTCTTC.

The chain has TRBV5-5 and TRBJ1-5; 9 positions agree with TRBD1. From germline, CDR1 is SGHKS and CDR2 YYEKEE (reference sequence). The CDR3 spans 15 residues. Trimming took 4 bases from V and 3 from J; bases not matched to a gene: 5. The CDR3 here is CASSLTGGTNQPQHF. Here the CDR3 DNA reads TGTGCCAGCAGCCTAACAGGGGGCACCAATCAGCCCCAGCATTTT.

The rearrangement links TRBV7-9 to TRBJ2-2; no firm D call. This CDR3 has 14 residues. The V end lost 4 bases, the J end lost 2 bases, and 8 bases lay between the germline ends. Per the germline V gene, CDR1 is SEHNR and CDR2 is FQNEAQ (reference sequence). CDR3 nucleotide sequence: TGTGCCAGCAGCTCCTCGACCAACACCGGGGAGCTGTTTTTT. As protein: CASSSSTNTGELFF.

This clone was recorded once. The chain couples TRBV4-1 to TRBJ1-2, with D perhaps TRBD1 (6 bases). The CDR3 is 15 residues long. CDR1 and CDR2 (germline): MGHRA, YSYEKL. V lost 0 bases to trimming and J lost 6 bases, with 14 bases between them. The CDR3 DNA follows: TGCGCCAGCAGCCAAGATCGGGGAGGGGGGGATGGCTACACCTTC. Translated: CASSQDRGGGDGYTF.

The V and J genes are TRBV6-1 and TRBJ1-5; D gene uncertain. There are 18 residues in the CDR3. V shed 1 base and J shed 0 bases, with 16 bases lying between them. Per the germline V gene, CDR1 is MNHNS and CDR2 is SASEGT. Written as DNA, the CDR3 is TGTGCCAGCAGTGAAGGTTTGGAGCGGCGGGTTAGCAATCAGCCCCAGCATTTT. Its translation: CASSEGLERRVSNQPQHF.

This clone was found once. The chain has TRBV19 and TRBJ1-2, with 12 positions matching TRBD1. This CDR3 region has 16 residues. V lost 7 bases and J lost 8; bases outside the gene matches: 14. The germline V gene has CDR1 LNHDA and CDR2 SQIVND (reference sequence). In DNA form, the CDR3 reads TGTGCCAGTACTTCAGGCAGGGGACAGGGGGCCTGGGGCTACACCTTC. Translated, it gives CASTSGRGQGAWGYTF.

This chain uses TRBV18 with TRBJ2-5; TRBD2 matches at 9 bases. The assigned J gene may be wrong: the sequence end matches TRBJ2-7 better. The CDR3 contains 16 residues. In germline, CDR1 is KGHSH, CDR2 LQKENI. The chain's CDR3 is CASSPVAGESSYEQYF. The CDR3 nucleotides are TGTGCCAGCTCACCAGTAGCGGGAGAGAGCTCCTACGAGCAGTACTTC.

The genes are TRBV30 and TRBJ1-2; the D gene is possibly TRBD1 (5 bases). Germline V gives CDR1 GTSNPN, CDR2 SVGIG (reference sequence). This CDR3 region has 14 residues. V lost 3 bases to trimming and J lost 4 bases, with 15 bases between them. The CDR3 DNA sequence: TGTGCCTGGAGCTGGCAGGGCCCCTTCTATGGCTACACCTTC. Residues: CAWSWQGPFYGYTF.

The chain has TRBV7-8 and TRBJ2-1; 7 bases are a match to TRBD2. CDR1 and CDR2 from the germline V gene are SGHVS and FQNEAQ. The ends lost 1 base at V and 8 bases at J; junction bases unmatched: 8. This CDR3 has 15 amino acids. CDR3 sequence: CASSLGDYLNYEQFF. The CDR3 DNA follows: TGTGCCAGCAGCTTAGGGGACTACCTTAACTATGAGCAGTTCTTC.

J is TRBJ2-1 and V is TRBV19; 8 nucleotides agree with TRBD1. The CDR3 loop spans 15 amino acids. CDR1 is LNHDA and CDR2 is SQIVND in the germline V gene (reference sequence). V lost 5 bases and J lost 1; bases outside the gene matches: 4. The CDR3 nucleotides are TGTGCCAGTAGTCGGAGGACAGGGTCCTACAATGAGCAGTTCTTC. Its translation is CASSRRTGSYNEQFF. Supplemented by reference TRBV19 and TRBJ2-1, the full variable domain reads DGGITQSPKYLFRKEGQNVTLSCEQNLNHDAMYWYRQDPGQGLRLIYYSQIVNDFQKGDIAEGYSVSREKKESFPLTVTSAQKNPTAFYLCASSRRTGSYNEQFFGPGTRLTVL.

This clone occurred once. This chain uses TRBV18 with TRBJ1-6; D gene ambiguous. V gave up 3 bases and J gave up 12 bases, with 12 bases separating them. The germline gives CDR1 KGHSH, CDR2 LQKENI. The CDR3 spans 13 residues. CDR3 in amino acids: CASSPSGAEPLHF. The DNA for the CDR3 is TGTGCCAGCTCACCCTCAGGCGCCGAACCCCTCCACTTT.

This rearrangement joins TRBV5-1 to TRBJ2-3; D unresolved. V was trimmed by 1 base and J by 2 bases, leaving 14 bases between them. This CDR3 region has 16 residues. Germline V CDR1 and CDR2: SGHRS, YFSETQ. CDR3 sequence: CASSLFSSELTDTQYF. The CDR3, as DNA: TGCGCCAGCAGCTTGTTTAGTTCAGAACTCACAGATACGCAGTATTTT.

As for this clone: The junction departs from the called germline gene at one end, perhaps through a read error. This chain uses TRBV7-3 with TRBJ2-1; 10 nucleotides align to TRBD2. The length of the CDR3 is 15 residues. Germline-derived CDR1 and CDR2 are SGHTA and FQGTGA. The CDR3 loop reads CASSVTSGTYNEQFF. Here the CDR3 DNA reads TGTGCCAGCAGCGTAACTAGCGGGACCTACAATGAGCAGTTCTTC.

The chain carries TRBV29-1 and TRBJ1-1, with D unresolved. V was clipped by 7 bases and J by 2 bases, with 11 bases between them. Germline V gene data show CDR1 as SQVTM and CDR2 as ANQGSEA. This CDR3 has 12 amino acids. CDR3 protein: CSGGLFNTEAFF. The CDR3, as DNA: TGCAGCGGCGGACTGTTCAACACTGAAGCTTTCTTT.

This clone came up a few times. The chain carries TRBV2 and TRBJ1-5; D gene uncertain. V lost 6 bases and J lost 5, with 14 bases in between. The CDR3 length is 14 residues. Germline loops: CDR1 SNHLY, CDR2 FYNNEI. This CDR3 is CASRRGQEDQPQHF. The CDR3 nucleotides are TGTGCCAGCAGGCGGGGTCAGGAAGATCAGCCCCAGCATTTT.

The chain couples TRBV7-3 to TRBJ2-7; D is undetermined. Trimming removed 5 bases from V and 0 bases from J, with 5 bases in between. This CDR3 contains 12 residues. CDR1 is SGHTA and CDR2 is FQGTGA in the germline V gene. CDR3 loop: CASSPLSYEQYF. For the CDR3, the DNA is TGTGCCAGCAGCCCCCTCTCCTACGAGCAGTACTTC.

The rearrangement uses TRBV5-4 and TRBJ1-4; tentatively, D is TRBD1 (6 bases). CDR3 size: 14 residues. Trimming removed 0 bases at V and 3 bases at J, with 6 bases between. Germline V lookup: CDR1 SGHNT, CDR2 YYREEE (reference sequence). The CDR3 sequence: CASSLAGANEKLFF. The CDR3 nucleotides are TGTGCCAGCAGCTTGGCAGGGGCTAATGAAAAACTGTTTTTT.